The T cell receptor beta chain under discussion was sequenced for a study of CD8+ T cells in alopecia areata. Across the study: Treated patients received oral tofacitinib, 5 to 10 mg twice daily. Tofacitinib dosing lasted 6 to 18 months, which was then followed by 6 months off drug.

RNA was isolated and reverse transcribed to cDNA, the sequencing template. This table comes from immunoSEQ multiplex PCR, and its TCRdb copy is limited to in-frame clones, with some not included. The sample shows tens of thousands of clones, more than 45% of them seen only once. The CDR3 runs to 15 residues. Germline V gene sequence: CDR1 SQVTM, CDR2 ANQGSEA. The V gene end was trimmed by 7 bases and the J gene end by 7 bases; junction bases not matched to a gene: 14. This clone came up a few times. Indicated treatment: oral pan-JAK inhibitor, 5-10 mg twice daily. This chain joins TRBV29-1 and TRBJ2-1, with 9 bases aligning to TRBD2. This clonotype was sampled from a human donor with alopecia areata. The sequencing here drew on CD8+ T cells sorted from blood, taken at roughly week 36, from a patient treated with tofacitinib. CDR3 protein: CSAARTSDRGNEQFF. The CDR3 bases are TGCAGCGCTGCCCGGACTAGCGACCGAGGGAATGAGCAGTTCTTC.